The rows below give T cell receptor beta chains drawn from one sample of a study of shared clonotypes between healthy human individuals. Only in-frame clones appear in the TCRdb table, and some are missing; sequencing was by immunoSEQ multiplex PCR. The data show around 2,000,000 clones, roughly 95% seen once. Specimen: naive CD8+ T cells sorted from blood. These TCRs come from a man younger than 35 in good health. The CDR3 runs from the conserved cysteine through the conserved F or W. D genes are given only for firm matches. The listing skips clone size in some rows; elsewhere it reads once, few, many or a size class.

NA,NA,TRBJ1-2,TRBV11-2,14,TGTGCCAGCAGCTTAGATCCCGGGGGAACTGGCTACACCTTC,CASSLDPGGTGYTF
TRBD1,NA,TRBJ2-5,TRBV13,16,TGTGCCAGCAGCCCCAACGTACAGGGGGCCGGGGAGACCCAGTACTTC,CASSPNVQGAGETQYF
NA,NA,TRBJ1-5,TRBV19,15,TGTGCCAGTCTCCCCTGGGTCTTAAGTGATCAGCCCCAGCATTTT,CASLPWVLSDQPQHF
NA,NA,TRBJ1-3,TRBV4-3,16,TGCGCCAGCAGCCAAGATAGACCAGACTCTGGAAACACCATATATTTT,CASSQDRPDSGNTIYF
NA,once,TRBJ2-3,TRBV27,13,TGTGCCAGCAGTTCTCCGGGGCCAGATACGCAGTATTTT,CASSSPGPDTQYF
NA,NA,TRBJ1-3,TRBV2,17,TGTGCCAGCAGTGAATCCAACAGGGAAACTTCTGGAAACACCATATATTTT,CASSESNRETSGNTIYF
NA,NA,TRBJ2-1,TRBV20-1,10,TGCAGTGCTAGAGAGAACGAGCAGTTCTTC,CSARENEQFF
NA,NA,TRBJ1-6,TRBV27,13,TGTGCCAGCAGTCCGGGGGCCCCTTCACCCCTCCACTTT,CASSPGAPSPLHF
TRBD2,NA,TRBJ2-7,TRBV28,16,TGTGCCAGCAGTCCCTACTTGGGACTAGCGGTCTACGAGCAGTACTTC,CASSPYLGLAVYEQYF
NA,NA,TRBJ2-5,TRBV15,15,TGTGCCACCAGCATAAGCATGGCATACCAAGAGACCCAGTACTTC,CATSISMAYQETQYF
NA,few,TRBJ2-7,TRBV2,13,TGTGCCAGCAGTGGACGTCGGACCTACGAGCAGTACTTC,CASSGRRTYEQYF
NA,NA,TRBJ2-7,TRBV5-4,14,TGTGCCAGCAGCTTGGGGACTATCTCCTACGAGCAGTACTTC,CASSLGTISYEQYF
NA,NA,TRBJ2-7,TRBV19,17,TGTGCCAGTAGTATAGTACAGGCTCTCCTAATCCTCTACGAGCAGTACTTC,CASSIVQALLILYEQYF
NA,NA,TRBJ1-2,TRBV27,13,TGTGCCAGCACTCTCCTGCTAAAGGGTGGCTACACCTTC,CASTLLLKGGYTF
TRBD2,once,TRBJ2-3,TRBV28,16,TGTGCCAGCAGTTTTGTCGCGGGGGGGTTGTTAGATACGCAGTATTTT,CASSFVAGGLLDTQYF
NA,NA,TRBJ2-5,TRBV6-5,12,TGTGCCAGCAGTTACGGGAGTGAGACCCAGTACTTC,CASSYGSETQYF
TRBD1,NA,TRBJ1-4,TRBV27,15,TGTGCCAGCAGTTCCGGACAGGGGGCAATTGAAAAACTGTTTTTT,CASSSGQGAIEKLFF
TRBD1,NA,TRBJ2-7,TRBV5-1,13,TGCGCCAGCTCGGGACAGAACTCCTACGAGCAGTACTTC,CASSGQNSYEQYF
TRBD1,NA,TRBJ2-2,TRBV4-3,15,TGCGCCAGCAGCCAATCCCACAGGGGTACCGGGGAGCTGTTTTTT,CASSQSHRGTGELFF
TRBD2,NA,TRBJ2-1,TRBV29-1,14,TGCAGCTCCTCCTCGGAGCGGGGATACAATGAGCAGTTCTTC,CSSSSERGYNEQFF
TRBD2,NA,TRBJ2-3,TRBV4-1,19,TGCGCCAGCAGCCAGAGGGCTAGCGGGGGGGCGATAGCTACAGATACGCAGTATTTT,CASSQRASGGAIATDTQYF
NA,NA,TRBJ1-2,TRBV12-1,14,TGTGCCAGCAGCCTGGGTGGGGCGGCTTACGGCTACACCTTC,CASSLGGAAYGYTF
TRBD1,once,TRBJ2-7,TRBV6-5,15,TGTGCCAGCAGTTACTCGACAGGGTCATCCTACGAGCAGTACTTC,CASSYSTGSSYEQYF
TRBD2,NA,TRBJ2-7,TRBV5-6,16,TGTGCCAGCAGCAGCCGGACTAGCGGGGGAGGGCACGAGCAGTACTTC,CASSSRTSGGGHEQYF
TRBD1,NA,TRBJ2-7,TRBV5-1,13,TGCGCCAGCAGGACCGGGACAGGGACCGAGCAGTACTTC,CASRTGTGTEQYF
NA,NA,TRBJ1-2,TRBV9,11,TGTGCCAGCAGCGCCTTTGACGGCTACACCTTC,CASSAFDGYTF
NA,NA,TRBJ2-7,TRBV5-1,16,TGCGCCAGCAGCTTGGAAAGTCGGGACCAGGGCTACGAGCAGTACTTC,CASSLESRDQGYEQYF
NA,NA,TRBJ1-5,TRBV7-6,15,TGTGCCAGCAGCTGGAGTCTGGGTAGTCGGCAGCCCCAGCATTTT,CASSWSLGSRQPQHF
NA,NA,TRBJ2-5,TRBV5-1,15,TGCGCCAGCAGCTTTACAGGGACGGATGAAGAGACCCAGTACTTC,CASSFTGTDEETQYF
NA,once,TRBJ2-7,TRBV4-3,15,TGCGCCAGCAGCCAAGTCTTGGGTTATTCCTACGAGCAGTACTTC,CASSQVLGYSYEQYF
TRBD2,NA,TRBJ2-2,TRBV27,15,TGTGCCAGCAGTCCGGCCGGGACTAGCGCTGGGGAGCTGTTTTTT,CASSPAGTSAGELFF
NA,NA,TRBJ1-6,TRBV6-6,16,TGTGCCAGCAGTTACCCCCCGGGGCAGGCGGAGAGGGGGCTCCACTTT,CASSYPPGQAERGLHF
TRBD1,NA,TRBJ1-4,TRBV4-3,17,TGCGCCAGCAGCCACACCTACTCCGGGACAGAAAATGAAAAACTGTTTTTT,CASSHTYSGTENEKLFF
NA,few,TRBJ2-7,TRBV6-1,15,TGTGCCAGCAGTGGAGCGGTAGCAATGGGCTACGAGCAGTACTTC,CASSGAVAMGYEQYF
TRBD2,NA,TRBJ2-3,TRBV5-4,14,TGTGCCAGCAGCTTTCGGGGGGGGAAAGATACGCAGTATTTT,CASSFRGGKDTQYF
NA,NA,TRBJ2-2,TRBV5-6,16,TGTGCCAGCACCACTCTCCTAGCGCCTGACACCGGGGAGCTGTTTTTT,CASTTLLAPDTGELFF
TRBD1,NA,TRBJ2-3,TRBV30,14,TGTGCCTGGAGTGCGACAGGGGGTGAAGATACGCAGTATTTT,CAWSATGGEDTQYF
NA,NA,TRBJ2-5,TRBV28,15,TGTGCCAGCAGTTTATCTCCGGAAACTCAAGAGACCCAGTACTTC,CASSLSPETQETQYF
TRBD1,NA,TRBJ2-3,TRBV11-2,13,TGTGCCAGCAGCCCGACAGGGAAGGGTACGCAGTATTTT,CASSPTGKGTQYF
NA,NA,TRBJ1-1,TRBV21-1,13,TGTGCCAGCAGCAAAGCCAGGGGGACTGAAGCTTTCTTT,CASSKARGTEAFF
NA,NA,TRBJ1-2,TRBV5-1,15,TGCGCCAGCAGCTTGGTAGGGACGATTGCCCATGGCTACACCTTC,CASSLVGTIAHGYTF
NA,NA,TRBJ2-1,TRBV21-1,16,TGTGCCAGCAGCTACACGGGGACTAGCGCCGACAATGAGCAGTTCTTC,CASSYTGTSADNEQFF
NA,NA,TRBJ1-5,TRBV27,15,TGTGCCAGCAGGACGGGGCCAGGAGGCAATCAGCCCCAGCATTTT,CASRTGPGGNQPQHF
TRBD1,NA,TRBJ2-4,TRBV9,15,TGTGCCAGCAGCGCCGGACAGGGTCAGGCAAACATTCAGTACTTC,CASSAGQGQANIQYF
TRBD1,NA,TRBJ1-1,TRBV2,13,TGTGCCGGAAAAAGACAGGGGGACACTGAAGCTTTCTTT,CAGKRQGDTEAFF
TRBD1,NA,TRBJ2-5,TRBV9,15,TGTGCCAGCAGCGCAGAGGGGACAGACCAAGAGACCCAGTACTTC,CASSAEGTDQETQYF
TRBD1,NA,TRBJ2-7,TRBV6-1,14,TGTGCCAGCAGTGAACCGGGACAGTCCTACGAGCAGTACTTC,CASSEPGQSYEQYF
TRBD2,NA,TRBJ2-1,TRBV2,14,TGTGCCTACATCGGGGCGGGGGCCTACAATGAGCAGTTCTTC,CAYIGAGAYNEQFF
NA,NA,TRBJ1-2,TRBV19,19,TGTGCCAGTAGTATAGCCCCTAGCCGGGACCCTCTGCCAGCCTATGGCTACACCTTC,CASSIAPSRDPLPAYGYTF
NA,once,TRBJ2-7,TRBV2,16,TGTGCCGTGACAGGGGGCGCGGCGGGAGGGCCGGGGGAGCAGTACTTC,CAVTGGAAGGPGEQYF
NA,NA,TRBJ2-7,TRBV13,12,TGTGCCAGCTCCCTTCTCAGCGACGAGCAGTACTTC,CASSLLSDEQYF
NA,once,TRBJ1-1,TRBV11-2,15,TGTGCCAGCAGCTTAGGCATGGGATTGAACACTGAAGCTTTCTTT,CASSLGMGLNTEAFF
TRBD1,NA,TRBJ1-4,TRBV19,15,TGTGCCAGTAGTCCCAAAGACAGGGCGGATGAAAAACTGTTTTTT,CASSPKDRADEKLFF